The entry that follows covers one T cell receptor (beta chain) sequence. The antigen remains undetermined. The sample originates from a study of beta chain features in type 1 diabetes. Study conclusions and caveats: All four CD4+ subsets from Type 1 diabetes patients carried moderately but significantly shorter TCRB CDR3s.

Expressed TCRB transcripts were sequenced, since all the RNA that had been isolated was reverse transcribed. The method was immunoSEQ multiplex PCR; TCRdb's version includes in-frame clones alone and lacks a portion of them. The sample consists of 250,000 to 400,000 clones, about 15% of them appearing once. The TCR comes from a man aged 30-40 years in good health. The sequenced sample consisted of central memory CD4+ T cells from blood.

CDR3 nucleotide sequence: TGTGCCAGCTCACCTCGACAAAGGCAGGCTGGGGCCCAGTACTTC. This gives the protein CASSPRQRQAGAQYF. The rearrangement joins TRBV18 to TRBJ2-5; D gene uncertain. The V gene's germline CDR1 is KGHSH and CDR2 LQKENI. V lost 3 bases, J lost 9 bases, and 20 bases lay in between. The CDR3 consists of 15 residues.